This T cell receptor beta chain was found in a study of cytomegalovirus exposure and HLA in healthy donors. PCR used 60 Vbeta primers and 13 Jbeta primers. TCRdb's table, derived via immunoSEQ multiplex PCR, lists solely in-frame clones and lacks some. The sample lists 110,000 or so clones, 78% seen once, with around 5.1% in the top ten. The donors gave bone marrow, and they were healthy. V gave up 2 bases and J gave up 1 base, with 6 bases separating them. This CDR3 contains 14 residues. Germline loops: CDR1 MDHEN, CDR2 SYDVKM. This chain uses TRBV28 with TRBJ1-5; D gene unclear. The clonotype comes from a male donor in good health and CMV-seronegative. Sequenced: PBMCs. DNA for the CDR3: TGTGCCAGCAGTTTAGGCACGAGCAATCAGCCCCAGCATTTT. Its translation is CASSLGTSNQPQHF. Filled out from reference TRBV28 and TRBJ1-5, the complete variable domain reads DVKVTQSSRYLVKRTGEKVFLECVQDMDHENMFWYRQDPGLGLRLIYFSYDVKMKEKGDIPEGYSVSREKKERFSLILESASTNQTSMYLCASSLGTSNQPQHFGDGTRLSIL.